This T cell receptor (beta chain) is drawn from a study of monozygotic twins with cystic fibrosis. General study points: Monozygotic CF twins shared more identical nucleotide clonotypes than unrelated patients.

In the case of this clone: Its antigen is unknown.

Assay used: immunoSEQ multiplex PCR; TCRdb lists only in-frame clones, some missing. Altogether 14,000 to 15,000 clones are present, roughly 85% being singletons, with the ten largest covering roughly 1%. With 3 bases clipped from V and 1 base from J, the junction kept 4 bases outside the gene matches. There are 15 residues in the CDR3. CDR1 and CDR2 from the germline V gene are SGHDT and YYEEEE. This chain joins TRBV5-6 and TRBJ2-5; TRBD1 matches 9 bases. The receptor's source is a boy between 10 and 17 years old with cystic fibrosis. Sequenced input: blood. The CDR3, as DNA: TGTGCCAGCAGCTGGGACAGGGAGTTCCAAGAGACCCAGTACTTC. This codes for CASSWDREFQETQYF.